The 13 T cell receptor beta chains below all came from one sample that was sequenced in a study of blood T cell repertoires in COVID-19. Using immunoSEQ multiplex PCR, the repertoire was profiled, and TCRdb retains in-frame clones only, with some absent. The sample includes under 300,000 clones, about 86% of them seen just once. Sequenced sample: peripheral blood. These receptors were taken from a woman in her seventies with COVID-19, enrolled during active disease.

This clone showed up just a few times. The V call is TRBV4-3, the J call TRBJ1-1; no clear D. The V gene's germline CDR1 is LGHNA and CDR2 YSLEER. Deletions cut 5 bases from V and 1 base from J, with 8 bases between. This CDR3 has 13 amino acids. CDR3 nucleotide sequence: TGCGCCAGCAGCTCGACACCGAACACTGAAGCTTTCTTT. Amino acids: CASSSTPNTEAFF.

The V call is TRBV9, the J call TRBJ1-4, with 7 bases fitting TRBD1. The CDR3 has 12 amino acids. Germline V gene lookup returns CDR1 SGDLS and CDR2 YYNGEE. Trimming cost V 4 bases and J 8 bases; bases outside gene matches: 2. In DNA, the CDR3 is TGTGCCAGCAGCCTGACAGGGGAAAAACTGTTTTTT. Translated, it gives CASSLTGEKLFF.

This clone has a single count. The V gene is TRBV18, the J gene TRBJ2-3, with D perhaps TRBD2 (6 bases). The V gene's germline CDR1 is KGHSH and CDR2 LQKENI. The CDR3 totals 16 residues. Trimming left V 1 base short and J 0 bases short, with 11 bases between. The CDR3 protein is CASSPRKRASTDTQYF. Here the CDR3 DNA reads TGTGCCAGCTCACCACGTAAGCGGGCGAGCACAGATACGCAGTATTTT.

The chain links TRBV4-1 to TRBJ2-3; D is uncertain. Germline V gene sequence: CDR1 MGHRA, CDR2 YSYEKL. V dropped 1 base and J dropped 2 bases, with 4 bases sitting between them. This CDR3 contains 13 residues. CDR3 in amino acids: CASSQGATDTQYF. CDR3 DNA: TGCGCCAGCAGCCAAGGAGCCACAGATACGCAGTATTTT.

This sequence joins TRBV21-1 and TRBJ2-7; no check of the table's D call, TRBD2, against the DNA was made. TRBV21-1 is a known pseudogene. The CDR3 is 14 amino acids. DNA of the CDR3: TGTGCCAGACCCACCGTTCGTCGAAGACTAAAGCAGTACTTC. As protein: CARPTVRRRLKQYF.

This chain connects TRBV11-2 to TRBJ2-5, with D tentatively TRBD2 (5 bases). The CDR3 covers 17 residues. The V end was cut by 3 bases, the J end by 1 base, with 18 bases between. Germline-derived CDR1 and CDR2 are SGHAT and FQNNGV. This CDR3 is CASSLASGGPVQETQYF. CDR3 nucleotides: TGTGCCAGCAGCTTGGCGTCCGGCGGGCCCGTCCAAGAGACCCAGTACTTC.

The V call is TRBV29-1, the J call TRBJ1-2, with 10 positions matching TRBD1. The germline V gene encodes CDR1 SQVTM and CDR2 ANQGSEA. The CDR3 extends over 12 amino acids. The V segment lost 7 bases and the J segment 4 bases; nucleotides outside the gene matches: 3. The chain's CDR3 is CSAGTGVYGYTF. The DNA of the CDR3 is TGCAGCGCCGGGACAGGGGTCTATGGCTACACCTTC.

The chain combines TRBV9 with TRBJ2-1, with 8 bases that match TRBD1. The CDR3 length is 18 residues. Losses at the gene ends were 0 bases for V and 7 bases for J; bases not matched to a gene: 15. Looked up from germline, CDR1 is SGDLS and CDR2 is YYNGEE. CDR3 region: CASSVVGMGTGVENEQFF. The CDR3 DNA sequence: TGTGCCAGCAGCGTAGTAGGTATGGGGACAGGAGTGGAGAATGAGCAGTTCTTC.

The chain recombines TRBV27 with TRBJ1-2; 7 nucleotides match TRBD1. The trim removed 4 bases at V and 2 bases at J, leaving 7 bases unmatched. Germline CDR1 MNHEY, CDR2 SMNVEV (reference sequence). The CDR3 is 15 amino acids. The CDR3 DNA reads as TGTGCCAGCAGTTCCAATACAGGGGCCAACTATGGCTACACCTTC. This translates into CASSSNTGANYGYTF.

The CDR3 coding sequence is TGCGCCAGCAGCCTACCCGGGACAGGGTTCCAGCCCCAGCATTTT. As protein: CASSLPGTGFQPQHF. The chain employs TRBV4-1 and TRBJ1-5, with 9 bases aligning to TRBD1. CDR1 is MGHRA and CDR2 is YSYEKL in the germline V gene. The J segment lost 7 bases and the V segment lost 4 bases, leaving 8 bases of the junction unmatched. This CDR3 has 15 amino acids.

This clone has more than one count but fewer than ten. The chain links TRBV21-1 to TRBJ2-7; the D segment call TRBD2 is taken from the table without a DNA check. TRBV21-1 is designated a pseudogene. The CDR3 runs 17 residues. The CDR3 loop reads CASSKPRTSGGPREQYF. The CDR3 coding sequence is TGTGCCAGCAGCAAACCCCGGACTAGCGGGGGCCCGAGAGAGCAGTACTTC.

This clone was seen only a few times. Different DNA sequences within this sample yield the same CDR3. CDR3 sequence (DNA): TGTGCCAGCAGTCGTCAGGGAGGCTATGGCTACACCTTC. It translates to CASSRQGGYGYTF. The chain links TRBV12-3 or TRBV12-4 to TRBJ1-2, with D possibly being TRBD1 (5 bases). The CDR3 is 13 residues long. Between the trimmed V and J ends, which lost 5 bases and 4 bases, there was a span of 11 bases.

The count of this clone is one. The V call is TRBV3-1 (or the pseudogene TRBV3-2), the J call TRBJ2-7; D perhaps matches TRBD2 (6 bases). Germline values: CDR1 LGHDT, CDR2 YNNKEL (reference sequence). The CDR3 runs to 14 residues. V was cut by 4 bases and J by 2 bases, with 12 bases left in between. This CDR3 reads CASSPGGATYEQYF. CDR3 nucleotides: TGTGCCAGCAGCCCCGGCGGGGCAACCTACGAGCAGTACTTC.